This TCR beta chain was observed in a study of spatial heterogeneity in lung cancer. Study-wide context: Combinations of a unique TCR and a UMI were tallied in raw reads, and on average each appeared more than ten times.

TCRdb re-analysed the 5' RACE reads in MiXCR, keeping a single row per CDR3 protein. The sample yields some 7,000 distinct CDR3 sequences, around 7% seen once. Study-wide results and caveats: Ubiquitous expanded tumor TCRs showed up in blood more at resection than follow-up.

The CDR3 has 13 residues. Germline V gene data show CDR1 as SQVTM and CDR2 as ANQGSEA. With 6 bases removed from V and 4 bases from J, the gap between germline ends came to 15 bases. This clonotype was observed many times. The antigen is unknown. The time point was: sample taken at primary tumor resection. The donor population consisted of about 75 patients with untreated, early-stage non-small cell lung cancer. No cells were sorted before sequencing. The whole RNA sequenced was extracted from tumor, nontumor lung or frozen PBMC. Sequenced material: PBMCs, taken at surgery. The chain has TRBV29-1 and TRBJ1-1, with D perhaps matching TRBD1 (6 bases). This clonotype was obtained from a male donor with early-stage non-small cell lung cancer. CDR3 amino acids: CSVRGAKSTEAFF. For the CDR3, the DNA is TGCAGCGTGCGGGGGGCGAAATCCACTGAAGCTTTCTTT.